This entry describes one T cell receptor beta chain. The antigen is undetermined. The record originates from a study of post-analysis software for immune sequencing data. Study-wide points: A significant reduction in normalized Chao1 diversity was observed in multiple sclerosis patients versus controls. Among 5 or 6 TRBV segments more frequent in patients than controls were TRBV5-6, TRBV5-1 and TRBV20-1.

This CDR3 comprises 16 residues. V was clipped by 1 base and J by 1 base, with 14 bases between them. Germline values: CDR1 SGHTA, CDR2 FQGNSA. Unique molecular identifiers tagged the TCR beta cDNA libraries. T cells numbering roughly 0.9 to 10 million yielded cDNA molecules that totaled about 500,000. TCRdb ran MiXCR on the PCR reads and lists one entry per CDR3 protein. Of roughly 400,000 distinct CDR3 sequences listed, 35% to 45% were seen once; the top ten hold 6% to 9%. The sequencing sample was made of blood. This sequence originates from a girl aged 2-10 years with multiple sclerosis. This rearrangement joins TRBV7-2 to TRBJ2-7; D unclear. The CDR3 nucleotides are TGTGCCAGCAGCTTAGTGCTGGCAGGTACGTCCTACGAGCAGTACTTC. Protein: CASSLVLAGTSYEQYF.